The 5 T cell receptor beta chains below were found in one sample sequenced in a study of T-cell memory formation after mild COVID-19. TCRdb independently ran MiXCR on the 5' RACE reads; one entry per CDR3 protein. The sample includes 350,000 to 500,000 distinct CDR3 sequences, 20% to 30% of them seen just once. Input material: PBMCs or a T cell subset sorted from them (not recorded which). Receptors were obtained from an adult woman who had mild COVID-19 (a few samples of this study predate the infection). Cell type and time point are not known.

The chain carries TRBV6-5 and TRBJ2-7, with 7 positions matching TRBD1. The germline V gene encodes CDR1 MNHEY and CDR2 SVGAGI. This CDR3 comprises 13 residues. The ends lost 2 bases at V and 5 bases at J; junction bases unmatched: 3. DNA of the CDR3: TGTGCCAGCAGTTACGACAGGGTCGACGAGCAGTACTTC. Its protein is CASSYDRVDEQYF.

The chain recombines TRBV24-1 with TRBJ2-1, with 9 positions matching TRBD1. After removal of 7 bases from V and 7 bases from J, the junction contained 7 bases not matched to a gene. CDR3 length: 14 residues. Per germline, CDR1 KGHDR and CDR2 SFDVKD. The CDR3 sequence: CATSTGGSGNEQFF. DNA for the CDR3: TGTGCCACCAGCACAGGGGGCTCGGGTAATGAGCAGTTCTTC.

CDR3 DNA: TGCGCCAGCAGCAGTAGAGTAGACACTGAAGCTTTCTTT. Protein sequence: CASSSRVDTEAFF. V and J are TRBV5-1 and TRBJ1-1; D is undetermined. Trimming left V 4 bases short and J 3 bases short, with 10 bases between. The V gene's germline CDR1 is SGHRS and CDR2 YFSETQ. This CDR3 spans 13 amino acids.

This clonotype was picked up a small number of times. The chain is built from TRBV6-4 and TRBJ1-1; 9 nucleotides align to TRBD1. From germline, CDR1 is MRHNA and CDR2 SNTAGT. The CDR3 runs 13 residues. V gave up 4 bases and J gave up 4 bases; unmatched junction bases: 1. CDR3 loop: CASSATGGTEAFF. The CDR3 coding sequence is TGTGCCAGCAGTGCGACAGGGGGCACTGAAGCTTTCTTT.

The chain recombines TRBV7-9 with TRBJ2-3; 13 bases align to TRBD2. Germline V gene lookup returns CDR1 SEHNR and CDR2 FQNEAQ (reference sequence). Trimming cost V 1 base and J 6 bases; bases outside gene matches: 4. This CDR3 comprises 16 residues. The CDR3: CASSLVGLAGEDTQYF. CDR3 nucleotide sequence: TGTGCCAGCAGCTTAGTCGGACTAGCGGGGGAGGATACGCAGTATTTT. The complete variable domain, with remaining parts taken from reference TRBV7-9 and TRBJ2-3, reads DTGVSQNPRHKITKRGQNVTFRCDPISEHNRLYWYRQTLGQGPEFLTYFQNEAQLEKSRLLSDRFSAERPKGSFSTLEIQRTEQGDSAMYLCASSLVGLAGEDTQYFGPGTRLTVL.